This TCR beta chain was documented in a study of radiotherapy plus CTLA-4 blockade in lung cancer. Points from the study as a whole: Tumor-derived TCR clones expanded in blood after radiotherapy plus ipilimumab. Increased serum interferon-beta after radiation also reportedly predicted response strongly.

Germline V gives CDR1 SGHRS, CDR2 YFSETQ. The CDR3 loop spans 15 amino acids. Trimming took 4 bases from V and 3 from J; bases not matched to a gene: 4. Assay: immunoSEQ multiplex PCR; the TCRdb copy retains only in-frame clones and omits some. This table has about 110,000 clones, roughly 84% appearing once. On this clone itself: Its antigen is still unknown.

The TCR originated in a human donor with non-small cell lung cancer that progressed on radiotherapy plus ipilimumab. Some clones in this sample may be carry-over from other donors' samples. This material consisted of peripheral blood, taken from a patient treated with radiotherapy plus ipilimumab. The chain recombines TRBV5-1 with TRBJ2-2; 9 nucleotides line up with TRBD2. The CDR3 spells CASSVGTSYTGELFF. The CDR3 DNA sequence: TGCGCCAGCAGCGTAGGGACTAGCTACACCGGGGAGCTGTTTTTT.